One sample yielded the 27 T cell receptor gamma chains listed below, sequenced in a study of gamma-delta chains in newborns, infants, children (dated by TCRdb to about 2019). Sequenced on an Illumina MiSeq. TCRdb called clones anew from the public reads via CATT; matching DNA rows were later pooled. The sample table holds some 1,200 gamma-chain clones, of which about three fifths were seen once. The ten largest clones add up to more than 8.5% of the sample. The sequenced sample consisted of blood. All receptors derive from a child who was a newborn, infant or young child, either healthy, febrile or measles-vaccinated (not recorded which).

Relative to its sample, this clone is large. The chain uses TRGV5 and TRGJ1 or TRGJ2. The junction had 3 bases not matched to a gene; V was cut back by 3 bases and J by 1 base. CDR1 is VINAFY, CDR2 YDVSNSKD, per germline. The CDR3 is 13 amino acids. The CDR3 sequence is CATWDSNYYKKLF. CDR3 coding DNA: TGTGCCACCTGGGACTCTAATTATTATAAGAAACTCTTT.

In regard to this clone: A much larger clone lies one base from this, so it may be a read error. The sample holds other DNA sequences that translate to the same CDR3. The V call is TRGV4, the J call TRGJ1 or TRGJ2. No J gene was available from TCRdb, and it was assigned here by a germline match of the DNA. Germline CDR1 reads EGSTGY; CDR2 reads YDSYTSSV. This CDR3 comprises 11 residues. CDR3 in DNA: TGTGCCACCGGGGATTATTATAAGAAACTCTTT. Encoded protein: CATGDYYKKLF.

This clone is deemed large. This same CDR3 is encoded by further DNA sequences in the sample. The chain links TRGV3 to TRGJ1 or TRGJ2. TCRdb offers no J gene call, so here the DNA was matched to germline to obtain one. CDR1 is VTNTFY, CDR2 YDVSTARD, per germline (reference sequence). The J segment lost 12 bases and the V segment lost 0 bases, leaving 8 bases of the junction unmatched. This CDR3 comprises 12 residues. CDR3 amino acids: CATWDRPWAKLF. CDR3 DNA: TGTGCCACCTGGGACAGGCCTTGGGCGAAACTCTTT.

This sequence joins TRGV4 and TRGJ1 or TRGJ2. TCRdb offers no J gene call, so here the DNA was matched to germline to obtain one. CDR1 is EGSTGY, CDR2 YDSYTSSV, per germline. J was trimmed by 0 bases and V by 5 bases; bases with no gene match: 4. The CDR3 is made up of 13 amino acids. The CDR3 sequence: CATWGANYYKKLF. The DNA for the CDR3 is TGTGCCACCTGGGGTGCGAATTATTATAAGAAACTCTTT.

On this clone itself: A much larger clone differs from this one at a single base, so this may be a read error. DNA for the CDR3: TGTGCCACCTGGAGTTATTGTAAGAAACTCTTT. Translated: CATWSYCKKLF. The rearrangement joins TRGV4 to TRGJ1 or TRGJ2. TCRdb carries no J gene annotation; the J gene was assigned here by matching the DNA with germline. Per germline, CDR1 EGSTGY and CDR2 YDSYTSSV. The CDR3 spans 11 residues.

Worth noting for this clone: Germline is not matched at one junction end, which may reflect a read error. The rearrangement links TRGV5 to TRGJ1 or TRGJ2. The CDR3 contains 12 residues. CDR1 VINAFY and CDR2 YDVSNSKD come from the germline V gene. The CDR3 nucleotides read TGTGCCACCTGGGACAGTTATTATAGGAAACTCTTT. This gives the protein CATWDSYYRKLF.

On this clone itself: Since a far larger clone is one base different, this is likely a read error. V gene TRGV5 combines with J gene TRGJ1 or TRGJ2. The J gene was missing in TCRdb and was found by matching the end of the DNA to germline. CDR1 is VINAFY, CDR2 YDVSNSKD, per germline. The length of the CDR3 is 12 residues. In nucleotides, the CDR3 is TGTGCCGCCTGGGACAGGCGATATAAGAAACTCTTT. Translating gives CAAWDRRYKKLF.

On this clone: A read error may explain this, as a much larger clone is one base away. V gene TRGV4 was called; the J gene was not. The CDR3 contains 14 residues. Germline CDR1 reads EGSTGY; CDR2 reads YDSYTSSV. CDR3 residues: CATWDASDYYKELF. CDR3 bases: TGTGCCACCTGGGATGCCTCGGATTATTATAAGGAACTCTTT.

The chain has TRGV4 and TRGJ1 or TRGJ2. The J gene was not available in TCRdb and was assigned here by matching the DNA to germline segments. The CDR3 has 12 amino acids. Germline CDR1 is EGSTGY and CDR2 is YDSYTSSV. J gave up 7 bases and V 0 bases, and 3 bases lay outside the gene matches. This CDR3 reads CATWDGHYKKLF. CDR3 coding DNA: TGTGCCACCTGGGATGGGCACTATAAGAAACTCTTT.

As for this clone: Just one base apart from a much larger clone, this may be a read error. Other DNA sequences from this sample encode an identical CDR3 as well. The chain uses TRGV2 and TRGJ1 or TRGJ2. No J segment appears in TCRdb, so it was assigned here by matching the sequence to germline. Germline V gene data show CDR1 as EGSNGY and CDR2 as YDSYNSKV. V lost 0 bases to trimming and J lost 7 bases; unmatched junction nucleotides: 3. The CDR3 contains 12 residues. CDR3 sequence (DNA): TGTGCCACCTGGGACGGGCGGTATAAGAAACTCTTT. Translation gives CATWDGRYKKLF.

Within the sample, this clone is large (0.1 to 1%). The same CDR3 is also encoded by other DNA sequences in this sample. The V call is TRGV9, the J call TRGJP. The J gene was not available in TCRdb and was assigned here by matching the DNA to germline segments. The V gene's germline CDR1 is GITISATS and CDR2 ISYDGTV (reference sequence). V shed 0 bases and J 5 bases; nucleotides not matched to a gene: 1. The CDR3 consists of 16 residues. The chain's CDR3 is CALWEVKELGKKIKVF. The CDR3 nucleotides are TGTGCCTTGTGGGAGGTGAAAGAGTTGGGCAAAAAAATCAAGGTATTT.

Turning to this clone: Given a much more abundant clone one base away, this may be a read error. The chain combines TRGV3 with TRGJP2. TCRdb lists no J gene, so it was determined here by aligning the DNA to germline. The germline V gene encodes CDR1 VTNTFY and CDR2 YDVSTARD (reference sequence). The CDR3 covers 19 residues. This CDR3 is CATWGRSKVRIGGDWIKTF. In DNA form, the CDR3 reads TGTGCCACCTGGGGCAGGTCAAAAGTTCGGATCGGGGGTGATTGGATCAAGACGTTT.

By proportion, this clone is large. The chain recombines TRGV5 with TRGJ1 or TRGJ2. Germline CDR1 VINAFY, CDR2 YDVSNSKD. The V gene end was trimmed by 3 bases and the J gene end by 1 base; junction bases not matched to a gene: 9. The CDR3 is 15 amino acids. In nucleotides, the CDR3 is TGTGCCACCTGGGACTCCCACGGAAATTATTATAAGAAACTCTTT. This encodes CATWDSHGNYYKKLF.

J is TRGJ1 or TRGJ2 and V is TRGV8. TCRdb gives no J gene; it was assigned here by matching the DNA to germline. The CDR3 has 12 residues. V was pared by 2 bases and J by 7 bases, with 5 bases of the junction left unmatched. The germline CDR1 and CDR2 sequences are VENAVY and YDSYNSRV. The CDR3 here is CATWDNGYKKLF. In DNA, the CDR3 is TGTGCCACCTGGGATAATGGATATAAGAAACTCTTT.

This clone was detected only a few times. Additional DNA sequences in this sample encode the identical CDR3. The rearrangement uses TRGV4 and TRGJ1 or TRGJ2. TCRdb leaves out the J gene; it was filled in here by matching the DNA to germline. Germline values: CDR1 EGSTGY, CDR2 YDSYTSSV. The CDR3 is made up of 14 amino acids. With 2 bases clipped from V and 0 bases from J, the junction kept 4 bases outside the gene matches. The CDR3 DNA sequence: TGTGCCACCTGGGATGATCGGAATTATTATAAGAAACTCTTT. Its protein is CATWDDRNYYKKLF.

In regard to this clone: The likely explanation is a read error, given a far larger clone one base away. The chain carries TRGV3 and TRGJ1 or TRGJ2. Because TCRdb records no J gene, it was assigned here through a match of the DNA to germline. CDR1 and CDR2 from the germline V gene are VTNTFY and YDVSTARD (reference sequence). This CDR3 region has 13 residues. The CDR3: CATRDRRAYKKLF. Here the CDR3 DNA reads TGTGCCACCCGGGACAGGCGCGCTTATAAGAAACTCTTT.

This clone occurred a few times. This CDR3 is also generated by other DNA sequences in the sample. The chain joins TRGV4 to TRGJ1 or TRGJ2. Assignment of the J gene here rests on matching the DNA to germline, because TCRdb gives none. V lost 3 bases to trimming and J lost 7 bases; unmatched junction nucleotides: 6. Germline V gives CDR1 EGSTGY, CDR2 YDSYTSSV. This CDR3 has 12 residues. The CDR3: CATWDWGYKKLF. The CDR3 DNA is TGTGCCACCTGGGATTGGGGGTATAAGAAACTCTTT.

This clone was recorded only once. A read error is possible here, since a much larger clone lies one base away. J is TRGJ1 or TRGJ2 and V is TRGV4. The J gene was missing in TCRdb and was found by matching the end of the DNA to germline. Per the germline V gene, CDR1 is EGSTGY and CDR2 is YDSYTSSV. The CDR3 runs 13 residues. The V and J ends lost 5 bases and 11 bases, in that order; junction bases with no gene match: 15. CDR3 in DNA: TGTGCCACCTGGGCCCAAACGGGAGTTCAGAAACTCTTT. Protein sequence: CATWAQTGVQKLF.

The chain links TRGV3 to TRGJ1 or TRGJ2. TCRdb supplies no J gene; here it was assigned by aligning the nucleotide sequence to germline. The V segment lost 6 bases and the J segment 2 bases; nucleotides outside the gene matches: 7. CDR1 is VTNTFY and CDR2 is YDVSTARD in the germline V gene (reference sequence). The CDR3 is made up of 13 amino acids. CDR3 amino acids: CATWCRHYYKKLF. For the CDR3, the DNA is TGTGCCACCTGGTGCAGGCATTATTATAAGAAACTCTTT.

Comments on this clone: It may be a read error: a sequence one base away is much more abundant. DNA for the CDR3: TGTGCCTTGTGTGAGATTTCCGATAAGAAACTCTTT. As protein: CALCEISDKKLF. V gene TRGV9 combines with J gene TRGJ1 or TRGJ2. The J gene was not available in TCRdb and was assigned here by matching the DNA to germline segments. The CDR3 contains 12 residues. Germline assignment: CDR1 GITISATS and CDR2 ISYDGTV (reference sequence). The V and J ends lost 7 bases and 8 bases, in that order; junction bases with no gene match: 11.

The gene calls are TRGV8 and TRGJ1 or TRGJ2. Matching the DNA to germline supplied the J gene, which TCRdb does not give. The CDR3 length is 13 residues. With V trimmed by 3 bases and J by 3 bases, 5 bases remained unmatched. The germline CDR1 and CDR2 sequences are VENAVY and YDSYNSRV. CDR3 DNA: TGTGCCACCTGGGATCCGTCTTATTATAAGAAACTCTTT. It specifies CATWDPSYYKKLF.

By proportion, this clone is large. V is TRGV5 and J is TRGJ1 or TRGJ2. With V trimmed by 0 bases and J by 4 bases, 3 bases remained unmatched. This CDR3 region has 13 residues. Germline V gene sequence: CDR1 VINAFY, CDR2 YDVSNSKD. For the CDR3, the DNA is TGTGCCACCTGGGACAGGCGCTATTATAAGAAACTCTTT. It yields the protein CATWDRRYYKKLF.

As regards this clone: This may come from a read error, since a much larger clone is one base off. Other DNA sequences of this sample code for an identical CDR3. The CDR3 DNA reads as TGTGCCACCTGGGACGGTCCCAGTAAGAAACTCTTT. It encodes CATWDGPSKKLF. This chain connects TRGV2 to TRGJ1 or TRGJ2. The J gene, missing from TCRdb, was assigned here through DNA to germline matching. Germline lookup yields CDR1 EGSNGY and CDR2 YDSYNSKV. Trimming at V came to 1 base and at J to 9 bases, leaving 6 bases not matched to a gene. The CDR3 totals 12 residues.

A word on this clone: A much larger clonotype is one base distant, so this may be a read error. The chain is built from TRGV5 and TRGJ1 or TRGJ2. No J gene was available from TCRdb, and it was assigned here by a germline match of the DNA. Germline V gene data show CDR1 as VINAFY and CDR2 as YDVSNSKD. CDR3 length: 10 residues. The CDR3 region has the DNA TGTACCACCTGGGACGACGGGAAACTCTTT. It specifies CTTWDDGKLF.

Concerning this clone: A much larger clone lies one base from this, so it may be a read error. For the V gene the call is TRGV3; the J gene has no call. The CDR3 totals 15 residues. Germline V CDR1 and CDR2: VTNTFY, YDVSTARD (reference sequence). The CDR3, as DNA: TGTGCCACCTGGGACGGCTCGACCCTTCATTATAAGGAACTCTTT. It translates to CATWDGSTLHYKELF.

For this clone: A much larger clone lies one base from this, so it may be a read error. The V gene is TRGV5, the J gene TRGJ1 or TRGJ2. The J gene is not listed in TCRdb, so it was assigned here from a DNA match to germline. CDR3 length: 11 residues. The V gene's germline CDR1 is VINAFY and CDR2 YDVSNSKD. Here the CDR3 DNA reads TGTGCCACCGGGGACAGGCCCCAGAAACTCTTT. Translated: CATGDRPQKLF.

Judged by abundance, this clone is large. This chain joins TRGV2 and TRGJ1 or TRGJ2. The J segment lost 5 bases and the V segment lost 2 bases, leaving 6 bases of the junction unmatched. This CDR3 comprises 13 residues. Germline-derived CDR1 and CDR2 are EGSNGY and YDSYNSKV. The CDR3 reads CATWDVQDYKKLF. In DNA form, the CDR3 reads TGTGCCACCTGGGACGTGCAGGATTATAAGAAACTCTTT.